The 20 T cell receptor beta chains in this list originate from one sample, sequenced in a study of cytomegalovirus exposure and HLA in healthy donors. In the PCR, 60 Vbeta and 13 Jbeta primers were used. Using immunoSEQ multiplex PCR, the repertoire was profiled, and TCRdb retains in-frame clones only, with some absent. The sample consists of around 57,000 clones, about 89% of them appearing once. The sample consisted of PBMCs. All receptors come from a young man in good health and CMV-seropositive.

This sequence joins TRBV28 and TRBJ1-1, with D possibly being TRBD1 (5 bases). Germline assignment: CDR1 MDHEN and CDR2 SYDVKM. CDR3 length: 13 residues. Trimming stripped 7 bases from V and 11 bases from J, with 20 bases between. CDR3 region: CASIRLQGGKAFF. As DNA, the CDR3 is TGTGCCAGCATTCGCCTCCAGGGCGGAAAGGCTTTCTTT.

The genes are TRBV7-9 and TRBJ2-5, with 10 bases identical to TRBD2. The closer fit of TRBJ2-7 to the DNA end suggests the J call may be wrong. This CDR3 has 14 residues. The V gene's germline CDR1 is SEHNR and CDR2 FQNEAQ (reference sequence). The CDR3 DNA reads TGTGCCAGCAGCCCCGGGACTAGCGCCTACGAGCAGTACTTC. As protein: CASSPGTSAYEQYF.

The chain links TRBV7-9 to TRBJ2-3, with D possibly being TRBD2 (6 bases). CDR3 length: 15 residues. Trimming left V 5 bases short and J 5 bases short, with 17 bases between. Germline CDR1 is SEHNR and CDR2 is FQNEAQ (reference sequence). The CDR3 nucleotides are TGTGCCAGCAGCCGAAGGCGGGGAGCGGTAGATACGCAGTATTTT. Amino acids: CASSRRRGAVDTQYF.

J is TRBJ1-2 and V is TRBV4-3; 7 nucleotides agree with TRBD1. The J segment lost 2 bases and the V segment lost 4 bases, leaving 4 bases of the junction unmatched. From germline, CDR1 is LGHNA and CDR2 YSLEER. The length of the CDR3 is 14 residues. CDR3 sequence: CASSPRGQNYGYTF. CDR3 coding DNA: TGCGCCAGCAGCCCGAGGGGACAGAACTATGGCTACACCTTC.

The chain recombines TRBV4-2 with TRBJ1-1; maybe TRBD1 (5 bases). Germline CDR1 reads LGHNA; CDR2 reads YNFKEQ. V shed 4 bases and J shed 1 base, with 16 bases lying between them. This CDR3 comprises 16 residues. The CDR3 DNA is TGTGCCAGCAGCCTCTCGACGGGGGGAGCGAACACTGAAGCTTTCTTT. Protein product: CASSLSTGGANTEAFF.

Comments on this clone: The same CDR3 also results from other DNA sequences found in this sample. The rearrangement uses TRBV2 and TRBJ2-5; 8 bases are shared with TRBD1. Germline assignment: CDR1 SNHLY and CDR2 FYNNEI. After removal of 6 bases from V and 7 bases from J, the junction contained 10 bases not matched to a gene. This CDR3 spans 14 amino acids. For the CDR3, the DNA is TGTGCCAGCAGCCCCGGGACAGGTCGGGGGACCCAGTACTTC. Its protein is CASSPGTGRGTQYF.

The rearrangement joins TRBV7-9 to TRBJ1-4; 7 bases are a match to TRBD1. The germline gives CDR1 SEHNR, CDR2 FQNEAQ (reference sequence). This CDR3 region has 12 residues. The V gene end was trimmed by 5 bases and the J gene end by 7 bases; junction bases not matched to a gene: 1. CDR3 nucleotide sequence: TGTGCCAGCAGCCCAGGGGGTGAAAAACTGTTTTTT. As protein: CASSPGGEKLFF.

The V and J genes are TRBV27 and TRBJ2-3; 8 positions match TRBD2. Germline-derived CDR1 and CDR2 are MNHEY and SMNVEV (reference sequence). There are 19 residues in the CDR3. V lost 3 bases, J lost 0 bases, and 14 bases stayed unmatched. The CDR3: CASSFQGFGGGRSTDTQYF. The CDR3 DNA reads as TGTGCCAGCAGTTTTCAGGGATTCGGTGGCGGGAGGAGCACAGATACGCAGTATTTT.

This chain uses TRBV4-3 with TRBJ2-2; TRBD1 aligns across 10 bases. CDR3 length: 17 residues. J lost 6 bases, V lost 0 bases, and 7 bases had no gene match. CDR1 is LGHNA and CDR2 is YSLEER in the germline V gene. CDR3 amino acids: CASSQDPGTGDAGELFF. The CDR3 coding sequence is TGCGCCAGCAGCCAAGATCCCGGGACAGGGGATGCCGGGGAGCTGTTTTTT.

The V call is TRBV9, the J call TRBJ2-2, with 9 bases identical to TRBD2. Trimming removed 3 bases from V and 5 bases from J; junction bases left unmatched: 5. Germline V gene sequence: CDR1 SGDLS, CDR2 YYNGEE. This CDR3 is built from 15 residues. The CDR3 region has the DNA TGTGCCAGCAGCGACGGGCGGGAGGGGACCGGGGAGCTGTTTTTT. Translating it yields CASSDGREGTGELFF.

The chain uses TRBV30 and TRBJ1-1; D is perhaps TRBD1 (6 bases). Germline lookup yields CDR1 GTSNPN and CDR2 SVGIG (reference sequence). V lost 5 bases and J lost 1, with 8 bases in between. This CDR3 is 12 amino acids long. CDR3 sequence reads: CAWEQGNTEAFF. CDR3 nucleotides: TGTGCCTGGGAACAGGGGAACACTGAAGCTTTCTTT.

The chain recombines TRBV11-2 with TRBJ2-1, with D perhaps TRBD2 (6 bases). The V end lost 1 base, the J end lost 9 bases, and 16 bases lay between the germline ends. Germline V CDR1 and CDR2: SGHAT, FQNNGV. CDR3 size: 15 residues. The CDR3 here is CASSLGYGRGIEQFF. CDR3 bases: TGTGCCAGCAGCTTAGGGTACGGGAGAGGGATTGAGCAGTTCTTC.

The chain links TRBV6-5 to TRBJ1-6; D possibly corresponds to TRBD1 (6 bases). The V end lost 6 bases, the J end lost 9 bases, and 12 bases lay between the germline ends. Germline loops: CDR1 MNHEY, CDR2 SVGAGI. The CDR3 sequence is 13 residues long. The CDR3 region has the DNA TGTGCCAGCAGGCCCAGGGGCAGTTCACCCCTCCACTTT. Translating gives CASRPRGSSPLHF.

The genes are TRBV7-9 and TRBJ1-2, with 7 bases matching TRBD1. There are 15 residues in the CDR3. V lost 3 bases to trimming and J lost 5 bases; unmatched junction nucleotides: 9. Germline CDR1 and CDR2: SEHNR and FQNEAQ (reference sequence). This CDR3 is CASSFPRDSEYGYTF. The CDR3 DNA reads TGTGCCAGCAGCTTCCCCCGGGACAGCGAATATGGCTACACCTTC.

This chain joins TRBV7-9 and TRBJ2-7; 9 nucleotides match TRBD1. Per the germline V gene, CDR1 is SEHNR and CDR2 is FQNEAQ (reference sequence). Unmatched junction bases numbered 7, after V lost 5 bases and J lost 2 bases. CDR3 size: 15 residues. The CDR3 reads CASSPQRDRAYEQYF. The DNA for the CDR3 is TGTGCCAGCAGCCCCCAACGGGACAGGGCCTACGAGCAGTACTTC.

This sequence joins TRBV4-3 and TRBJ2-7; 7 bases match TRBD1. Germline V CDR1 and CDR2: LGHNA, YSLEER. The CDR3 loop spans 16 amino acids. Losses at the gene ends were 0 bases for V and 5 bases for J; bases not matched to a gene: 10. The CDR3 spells CASSQDFPAGQDEQYF. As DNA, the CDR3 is TGCGCCAGCAGCCAAGATTTCCCGGCAGGACAGGACGAGCAGTACTTC.

Written as DNA, the CDR3 is TGTGCCAGCAGCTTAAACAGGGCGGCCGGCTACACCTTC. Encoded protein: CASSLNRAAGYTF. The gene calls are TRBV7-2 and TRBJ1-2; perhaps TRBD1 as D (6 bases). The germline V gene has CDR1 SGHTA and CDR2 FQGNSA. This CDR3 is built from 13 residues. V was clipped by 2 bases and J by 8 bases, with 12 bases between them. The entire variable domain, with the rest obtained from reference TRBV7-2 and TRBJ1-2, is as follows: GAGVSQSPSNKVTEKGKDVELRCDPISGHTALYWYRQSLGQGLEFLIYFQGNSAPDKSGLPSDRFSAERTGGSVSTLTIQRTQQEDSAVYLCASSLNRAAGYTFGSGTRLTVV.

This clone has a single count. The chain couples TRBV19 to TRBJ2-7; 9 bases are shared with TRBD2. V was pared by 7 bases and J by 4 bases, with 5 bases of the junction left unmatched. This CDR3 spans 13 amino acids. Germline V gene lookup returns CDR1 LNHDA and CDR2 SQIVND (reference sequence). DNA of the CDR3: TGTGCCAGTAAAGCTAGCGGGAAGTACGAGCAGTACTTC. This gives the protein CASKASGKYEQYF.

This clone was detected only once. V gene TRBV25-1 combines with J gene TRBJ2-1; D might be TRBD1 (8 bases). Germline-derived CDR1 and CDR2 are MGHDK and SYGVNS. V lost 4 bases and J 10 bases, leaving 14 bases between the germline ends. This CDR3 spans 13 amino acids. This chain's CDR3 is CASSGEGQVEQFF. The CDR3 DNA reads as TGTGCCAGCAGTGGGGAGGGACAGGTCGAGCAGTTCTTC.

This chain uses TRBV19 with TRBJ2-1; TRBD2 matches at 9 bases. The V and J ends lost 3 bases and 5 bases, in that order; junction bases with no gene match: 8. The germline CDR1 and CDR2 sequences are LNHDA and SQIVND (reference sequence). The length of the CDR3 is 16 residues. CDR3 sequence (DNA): TGTGCCAGTAGTATGTTTGCGGGAGGGGGGCACAATGAGCAGTTCTTC. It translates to CASSMFAGGGHNEQFF.